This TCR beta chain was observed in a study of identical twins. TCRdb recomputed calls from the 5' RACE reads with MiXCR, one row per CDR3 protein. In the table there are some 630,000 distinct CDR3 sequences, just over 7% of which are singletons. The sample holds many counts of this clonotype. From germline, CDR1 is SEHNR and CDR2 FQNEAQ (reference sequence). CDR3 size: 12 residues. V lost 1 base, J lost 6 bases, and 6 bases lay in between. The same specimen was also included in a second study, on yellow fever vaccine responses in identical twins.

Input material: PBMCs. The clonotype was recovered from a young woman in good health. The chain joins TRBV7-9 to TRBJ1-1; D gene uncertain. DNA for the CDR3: TGTGCCAGCAGCTTAGGTTTCGCTGAAGCTTTCTTT. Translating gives CASSLGFAEAFF.